This T cell receptor beta chain appears in the sequencing data of a study of T cells in Graves' hyperthyroidism and ophthalmopathy. Amplified regions were TCR beta CDR3 sequences from RNA transcripts. The study used the HTBI primer set for a first-round RT-PCR of the TCR CDR3. TCRdb redid the calling of the multiplex PCR reads with MiXCR, one entry per CDR3 protein. The table lists more than 500,000 distinct CDR3 sequences, 15% to 20% of them singletons. Ten or more counts support this clonotype. Ophthalmopathy in the patients scored at least 3 on Clinical Activity Score and at least 4 on NOSPECS grade, lasting under 3 months. Sample: blood. This sequence originates from a woman aged 25 to 39 with Graves' ophthalmopathy.

The CDR3 DNA reads TGCAGTGCTAGTTATGTCGACCGGAGGGAGCAGTACTTC. Translation: CSASYVDRREQYF. The chain uses TRBV20-1 and TRBJ2-7; the D gene is possibly TRBD2 (5 bases). This CDR3 comprises 13 residues. Trimming left V 3 bases short and J 7 bases short, with 16 bases between. CDR1 is DFQATT and CDR2 is SNEGSKA in the germline V gene (reference sequence).